The present T cell receptor beta chain was sequenced within a study of beta chain features in type 1 diabetes. Study conclusions and caveats: Significant though moderate, a shortening of TCRB CDR3s appeared in all four CD4+ subsets of Type 1 diabetes patients.

Trimming took 5 bases from V and 8 from J, leaving 14 bases between them. This CDR3 has 13 residues. From germline, CDR1 is SGHRS and CDR2 YFSETQ. A remark on this clone: Its cognate antigen is unknown.

Investigators reverse transcribed all isolated RNA, so they sequenced expressed TCRB transcripts. The method was immunoSEQ multiplex PCR; TCRdb's version includes in-frame clones alone and lacks a portion of them. This table holds approximately 360,000 clones, 10% to 15% found once. The clonotype originates from a woman between 18 and 29 years old with type 1 diabetes. The sequenced sample consisted of naive CD4+ T cells from blood. The rearrangement uses TRBV5-1 and TRBJ1-3, with D possibly matching TRBD1 (6 bases). The CDR3 sequence is CASRTDSSDTIYF. The DNA of the CDR3 is TGCGCCAGCAGGACGGACAGCTCGGACACCATATATTTT. The variable domain in full, with the rest retrieved from reference TRBV5-1 and TRBJ1-3, is KAGVTQTPRYLIKTRGQQVTLSCSPISGHRSVSWYQQTPGQGLQFLFEYFSETQRNKGNFPGRFSGRQFSNSRSEMNVSTLELGDSALYLCASRTDSSDTIYFGEGSWLTVV.